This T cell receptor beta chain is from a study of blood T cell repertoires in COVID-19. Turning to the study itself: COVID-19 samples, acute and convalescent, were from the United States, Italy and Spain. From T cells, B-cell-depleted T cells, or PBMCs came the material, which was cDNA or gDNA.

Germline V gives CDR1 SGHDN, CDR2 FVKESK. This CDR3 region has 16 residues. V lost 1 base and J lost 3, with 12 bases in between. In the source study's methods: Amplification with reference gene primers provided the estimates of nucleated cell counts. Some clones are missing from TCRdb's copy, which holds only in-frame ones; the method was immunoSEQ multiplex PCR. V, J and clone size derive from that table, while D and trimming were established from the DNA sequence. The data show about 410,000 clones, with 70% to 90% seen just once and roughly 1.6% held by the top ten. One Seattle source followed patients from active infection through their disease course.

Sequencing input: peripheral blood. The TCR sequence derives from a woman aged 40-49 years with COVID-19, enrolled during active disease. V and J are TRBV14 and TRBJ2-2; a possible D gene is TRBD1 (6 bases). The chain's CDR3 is CASSQGTGRYTGELFF. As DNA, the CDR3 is TGTGCCAGCAGCCAAGGAACAGGGCGGTACACCGGGGAGCTGTTTTTT. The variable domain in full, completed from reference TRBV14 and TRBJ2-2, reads EAGVTQFPSHSVIEKGQTVTLRCDPISGHDNLYWYRRVMGKEIKFLLHFVKESKQDESGMPNNRFLAERTGGTYSTLKVQPAELEDSGVYFCASSQGTGRYTGELFFGEGSRLTVL.